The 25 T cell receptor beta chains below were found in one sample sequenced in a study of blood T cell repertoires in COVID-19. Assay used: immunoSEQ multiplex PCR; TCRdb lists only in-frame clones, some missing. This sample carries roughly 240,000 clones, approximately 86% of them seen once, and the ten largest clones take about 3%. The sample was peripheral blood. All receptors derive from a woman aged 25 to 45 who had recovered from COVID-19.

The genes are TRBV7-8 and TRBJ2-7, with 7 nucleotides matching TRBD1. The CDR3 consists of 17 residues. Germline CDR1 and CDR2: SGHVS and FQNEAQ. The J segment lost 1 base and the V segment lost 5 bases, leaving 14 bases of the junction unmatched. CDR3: CASSPKIPDRISYEQYF. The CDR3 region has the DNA TGTGCCAGCAGCCCCAAGATCCCGGACAGGATTTCCTACGAGCAGTACTTC. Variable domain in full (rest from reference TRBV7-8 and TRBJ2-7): GAGVSQSPRYKVAKRGQDVALRCDPISGHVSLFWYQQALGQGPEFLTYFQNEAQLDKSGLPSDRFFAERPEGSVSTLKIQRTQQEDSAVYLCASSPKIPDRISYEQYFGPGTRLTVT.

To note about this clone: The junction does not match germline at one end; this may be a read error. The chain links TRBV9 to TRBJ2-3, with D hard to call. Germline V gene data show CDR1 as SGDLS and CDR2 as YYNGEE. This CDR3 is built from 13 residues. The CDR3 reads CASSVGDTNTQYF. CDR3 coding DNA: TGTGCCAGCAGCGTAGGTGACACAAATACGCAGTATTTT.

CDR3 nucleotides: TGCGCCAGCAGCCAAGATCCTACGCTCTTTACCTACGAGCAGTACTTC. Translated, it gives CASSQDPTLFTYEQYF. The chain links TRBV4-1 to TRBJ2-7, with D unclear. Germline assignment: CDR1 MGHRA and CDR2 YSYEKL. The V and J ends lost 0 bases and 2 bases respectively, with 14 bases between them. This CDR3 has 16 residues.

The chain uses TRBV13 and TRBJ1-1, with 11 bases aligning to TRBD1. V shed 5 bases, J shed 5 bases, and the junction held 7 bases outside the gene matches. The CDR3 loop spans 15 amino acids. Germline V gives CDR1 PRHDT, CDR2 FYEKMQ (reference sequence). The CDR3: CASSAGQGAWTEAFF. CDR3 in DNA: TGTGCCAGCAGCGCCGGACAGGGGGCCTGGACTGAAGCTTTCTTT.

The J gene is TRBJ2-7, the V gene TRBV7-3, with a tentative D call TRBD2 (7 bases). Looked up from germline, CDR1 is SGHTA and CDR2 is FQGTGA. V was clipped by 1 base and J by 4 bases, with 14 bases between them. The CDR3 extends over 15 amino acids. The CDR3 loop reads CASSLKGGGAYEQYF. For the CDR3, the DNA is TGTGCCAGCAGCTTAAAAGGGGGAGGGGCGTACGAGCAGTACTTC.

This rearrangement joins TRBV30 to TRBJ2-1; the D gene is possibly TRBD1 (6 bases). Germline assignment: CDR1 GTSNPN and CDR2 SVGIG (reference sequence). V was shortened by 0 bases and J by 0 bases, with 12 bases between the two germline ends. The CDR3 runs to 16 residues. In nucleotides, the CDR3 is TGTGCCTGGAGTGTAGGGGGATCGGGCTCCTACAATGAGCAGTTCTTC. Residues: CAWSVGGSGSYNEQFF.

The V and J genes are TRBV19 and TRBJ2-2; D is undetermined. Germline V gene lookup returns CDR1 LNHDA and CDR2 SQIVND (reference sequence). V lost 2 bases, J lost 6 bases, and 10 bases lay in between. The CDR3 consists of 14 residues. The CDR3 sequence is CASSILAAPGELFF. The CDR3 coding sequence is TGTGCCAGTAGTATACTGGCCGCCCCCGGGGAGCTGTTTTTT.

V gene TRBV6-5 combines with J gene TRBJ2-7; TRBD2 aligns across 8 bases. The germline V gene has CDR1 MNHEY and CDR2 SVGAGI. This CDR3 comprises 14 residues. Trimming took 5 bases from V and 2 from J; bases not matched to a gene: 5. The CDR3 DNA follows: TGTGCCAGCAGTAAGGGACTAGGGACCTACGAGCAGTACTTC. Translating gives CASSKGLGTYEQYF.

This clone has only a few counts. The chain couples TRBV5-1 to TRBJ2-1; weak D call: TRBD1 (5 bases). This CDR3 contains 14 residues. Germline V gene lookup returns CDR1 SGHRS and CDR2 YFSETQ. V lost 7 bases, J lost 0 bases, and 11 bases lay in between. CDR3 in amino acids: CASSGPSSYNEQFF. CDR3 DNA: TGCGCCAGCTCAGGGCCGAGCTCCTACAATGAGCAGTTCTTC.

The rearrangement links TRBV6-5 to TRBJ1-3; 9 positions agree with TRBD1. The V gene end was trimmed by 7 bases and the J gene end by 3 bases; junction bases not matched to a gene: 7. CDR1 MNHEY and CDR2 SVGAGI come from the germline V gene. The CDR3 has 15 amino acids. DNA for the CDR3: TGTGCCAGCAACACAGGGGGCGCGGGTGGAAACACCATATATTTT. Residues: CASNTGGAGGNTIYF.

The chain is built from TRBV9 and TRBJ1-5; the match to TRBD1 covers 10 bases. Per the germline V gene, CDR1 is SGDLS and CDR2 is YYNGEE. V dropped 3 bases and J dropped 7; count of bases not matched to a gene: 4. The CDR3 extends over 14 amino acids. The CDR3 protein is CASSGGQGDQPQHF. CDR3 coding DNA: TGTGCCAGCAGCGGAGGACAGGGGGACCAGCCCCAGCATTTT. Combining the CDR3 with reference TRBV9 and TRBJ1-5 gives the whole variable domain DSGVTQTPKHLITATGQRVTLRCSPRSGDLSVYWYQQSLDQGLQFLIQYYNGEERAKGNILERFSAQQFPDLHSELNLSSLELGDSALYFCASSGGQGDQPQHFGDGTRLSIL.

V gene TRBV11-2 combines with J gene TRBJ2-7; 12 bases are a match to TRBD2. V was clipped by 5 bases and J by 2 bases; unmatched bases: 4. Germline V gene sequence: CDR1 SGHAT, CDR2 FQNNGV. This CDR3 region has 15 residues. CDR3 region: CASSTSSGGAYEQYF. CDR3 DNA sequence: TGTGCCAGCAGCACCTCTAGCGGGGGGGCCTACGAGCAGTACTTC.

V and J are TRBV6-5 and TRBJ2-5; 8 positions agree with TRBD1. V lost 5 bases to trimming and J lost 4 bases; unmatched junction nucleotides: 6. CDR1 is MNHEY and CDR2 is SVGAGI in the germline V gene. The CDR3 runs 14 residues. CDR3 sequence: CASSPRGQRETQYF. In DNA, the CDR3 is TGTGCCAGCAGTCCCAGGGGGCAGAGAGAGACCCAGTACTTC.

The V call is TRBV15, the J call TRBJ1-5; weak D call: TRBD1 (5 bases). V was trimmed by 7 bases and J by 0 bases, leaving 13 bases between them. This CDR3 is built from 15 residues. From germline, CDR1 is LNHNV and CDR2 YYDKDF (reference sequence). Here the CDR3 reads CATTPGAVSNQPQHF. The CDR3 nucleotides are TGTGCCACCACCCCTGGGGCAGTTAGCAATCAGCCCCAGCATTTT.

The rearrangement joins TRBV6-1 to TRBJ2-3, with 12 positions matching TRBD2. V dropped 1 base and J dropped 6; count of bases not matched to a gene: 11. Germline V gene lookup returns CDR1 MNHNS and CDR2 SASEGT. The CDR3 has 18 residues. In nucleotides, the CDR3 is TGTGCCAGCAGTGAAGAGAAGGCTAGCGGGGGGGGTTGGGATACGCAGTATTTT. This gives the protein CASSEEKASGGGWDTQYF.

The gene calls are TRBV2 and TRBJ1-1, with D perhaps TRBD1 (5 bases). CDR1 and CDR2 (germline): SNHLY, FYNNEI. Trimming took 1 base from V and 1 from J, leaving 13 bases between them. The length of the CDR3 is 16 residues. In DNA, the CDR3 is TGTGCCAGCAGTGAAGGTGGTATGGGGGGGAACACTGAAGCTTTCTTT. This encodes CASSEGGMGGNTEAFF. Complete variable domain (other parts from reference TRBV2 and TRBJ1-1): EPEVTQTPSHQVTQMGQEVILRCVPISNHLYFYWYRQILGQKVEFLVSFYNNEISEKSEIFDDQFSVERPDGSNFTLKIRSTKLEDSAMYFCASSEGGMGGNTEAFFGQGTRLTVV.

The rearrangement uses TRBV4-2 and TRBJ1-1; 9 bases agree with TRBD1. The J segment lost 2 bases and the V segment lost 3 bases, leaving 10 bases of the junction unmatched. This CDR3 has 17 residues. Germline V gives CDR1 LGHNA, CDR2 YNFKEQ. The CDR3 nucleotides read TGTGCCAGCAGCCACCCCGGAGGACAGGGGTACAACACTGAAGCTTTCTTT. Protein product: CASSHPGGQGYNTEAFF.

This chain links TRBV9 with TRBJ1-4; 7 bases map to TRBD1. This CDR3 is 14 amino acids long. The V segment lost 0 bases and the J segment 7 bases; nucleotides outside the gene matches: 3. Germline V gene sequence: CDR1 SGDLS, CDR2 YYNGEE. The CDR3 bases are TGTGCCAGCAGCGTAGGCGGGGACAGTGAAAAACTGTTTTTT. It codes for CASSVGGDSEKLFF.

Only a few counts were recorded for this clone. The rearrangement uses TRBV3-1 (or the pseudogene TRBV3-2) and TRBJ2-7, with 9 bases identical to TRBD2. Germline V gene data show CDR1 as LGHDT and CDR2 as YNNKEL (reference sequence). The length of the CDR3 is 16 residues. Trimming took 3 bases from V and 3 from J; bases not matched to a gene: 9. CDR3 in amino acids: CASSHGRLAANYEQYF. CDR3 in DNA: TGTGCCAGCAGCCACGGAAGACTAGCGGCAAACTACGAGCAGTACTTC.

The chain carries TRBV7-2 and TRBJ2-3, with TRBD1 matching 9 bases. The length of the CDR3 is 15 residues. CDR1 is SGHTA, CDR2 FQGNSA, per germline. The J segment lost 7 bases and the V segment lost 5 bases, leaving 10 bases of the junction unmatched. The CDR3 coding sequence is TGTGCCAGCAGCCCCCCCGGGACAGGGTCAAATACGCAGTATTTT. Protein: CASSPPGTGSNTQYF. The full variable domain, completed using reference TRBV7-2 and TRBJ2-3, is GAGVSQSPSNKVTEKGKDVELRCDPISGHTALYWYRQSLGQGLEFLIYFQGNSAPDKSGLPSDRFSAERTGGSVSTLTIQRTQQEDSAVYLCASSPPGTGSNTQYFGPGTRLTVL.

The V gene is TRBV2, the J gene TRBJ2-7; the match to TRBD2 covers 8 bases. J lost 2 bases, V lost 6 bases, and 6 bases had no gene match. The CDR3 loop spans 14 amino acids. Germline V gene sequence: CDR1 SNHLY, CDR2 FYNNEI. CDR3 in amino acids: CASRTSGLPYEQYF. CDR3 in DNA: TGTGCCAGCAGAACTAGCGGTCTACCCTACGAGCAGTACTTC.

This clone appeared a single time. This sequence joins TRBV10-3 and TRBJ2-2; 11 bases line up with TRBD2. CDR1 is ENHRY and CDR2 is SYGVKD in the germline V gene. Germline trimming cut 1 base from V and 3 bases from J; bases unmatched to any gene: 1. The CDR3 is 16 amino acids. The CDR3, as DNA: TGTGCCATCAGTGAGTGGGGACTAGCGGACACCGGGGAGCTGTTTTTT. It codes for CAISEWGLADTGELFF.

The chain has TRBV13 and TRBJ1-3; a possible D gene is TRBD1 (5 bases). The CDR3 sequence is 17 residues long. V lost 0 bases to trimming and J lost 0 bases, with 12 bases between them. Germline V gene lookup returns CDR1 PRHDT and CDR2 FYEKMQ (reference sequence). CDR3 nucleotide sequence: TGTGCCAGCAGCTTAGGGGGGCAGCTAAACTCTGGAAACACCATATATTTT. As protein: CASSLGGQLNSGNTIYF.

DNA for the CDR3: TGTGCCAGCTCACCACCACAGGGCCTGAACACTGAAGCTTTCTTT. It is translated as CASSPPQGLNTEAFF. The chain couples TRBV18 to TRBJ1-1; maybe TRBD1 (6 bases). CDR1 and CDR2 (germline): KGHSH, LQKENI. Trimming took off 0 bases at V and 0 bases at J, with 8 bases between the two ends. The CDR3 extends over 15 amino acids. Drawing the rest from reference TRBV18 and TRBJ1-1, the complete variable domain is NAGVMQNPRHLVRRRGQEARLRCSPMKGHSHVYWYRQLPEEGLKFMVYLQKENIIDESGMPKERFSAEFPKEGPSILRIQQVVRGDSAAYFCASSPPQGLNTEAFFGQGTRLTVV.

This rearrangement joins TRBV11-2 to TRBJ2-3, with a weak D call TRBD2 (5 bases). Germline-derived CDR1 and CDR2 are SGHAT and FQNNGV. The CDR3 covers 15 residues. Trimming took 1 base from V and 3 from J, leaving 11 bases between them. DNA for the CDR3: TGTGCCAGCAGCTTAGCGGGGTCGTGGACAGATACGCAGTATTTT. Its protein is CASSLAGSWTDTQYF.